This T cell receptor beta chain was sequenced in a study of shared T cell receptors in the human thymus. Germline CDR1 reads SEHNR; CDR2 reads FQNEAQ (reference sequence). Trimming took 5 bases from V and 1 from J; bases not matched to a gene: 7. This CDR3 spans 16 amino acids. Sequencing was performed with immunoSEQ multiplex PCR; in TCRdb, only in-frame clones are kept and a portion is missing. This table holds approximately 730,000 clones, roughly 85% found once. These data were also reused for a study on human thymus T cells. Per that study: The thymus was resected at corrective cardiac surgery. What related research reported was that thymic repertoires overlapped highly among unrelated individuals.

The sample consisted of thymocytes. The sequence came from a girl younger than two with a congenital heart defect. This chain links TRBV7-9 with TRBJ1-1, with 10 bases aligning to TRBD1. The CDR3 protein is CASSARQGARNTEAFF. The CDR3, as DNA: TGTGCCAGCAGCGCGCGACAGGGGGCTAGGAACACTGAAGCTTTCTTT.